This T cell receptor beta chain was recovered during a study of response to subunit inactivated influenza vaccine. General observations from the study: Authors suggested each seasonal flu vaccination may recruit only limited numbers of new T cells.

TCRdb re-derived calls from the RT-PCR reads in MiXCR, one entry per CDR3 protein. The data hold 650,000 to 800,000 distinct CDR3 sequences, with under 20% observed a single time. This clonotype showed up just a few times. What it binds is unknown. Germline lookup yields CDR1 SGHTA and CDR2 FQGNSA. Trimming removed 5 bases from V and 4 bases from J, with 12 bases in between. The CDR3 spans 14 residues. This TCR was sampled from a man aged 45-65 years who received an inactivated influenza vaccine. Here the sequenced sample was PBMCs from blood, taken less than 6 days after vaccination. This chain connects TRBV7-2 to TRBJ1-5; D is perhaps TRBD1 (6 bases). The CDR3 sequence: CASSPRGQNQPQHF. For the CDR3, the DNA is TGTGCCAGCAGCCCCCGCGGACAGAATCAGCCCCAGCATTTT.